This TCR beta chain stems from a study of OX40 agonist ivuxolimab in advanced cancers. Overall study context: Patients took ivuxolimab, an agonistic anti-OX40 (CD134) antibody. Past anti-PD-1, anti-PD-L1 or anti-CTLA-4 therapy was accepted, and approximately 40% had received some. Overall study findings and caveats: CD8+ T cells averaged more expanded clones than CD4+. Normalized T-cell clonal expansion was also low in a subset of nonresponders.

This table comes from immunoSEQ multiplex PCR, and its TCRdb copy is limited to in-frame clones, with some not included. The sample records 66,000 or so clones, 75% to 80% being singletons. This clone was recorded once. The antigen remains unidentified. CDR1 is MNHNS and CDR2 is SASEGT in the germline V gene. The CDR3 length is 14 residues. V lost 3 bases and J 7 bases, leaving 13 bases between the germline ends. This chain uses TRBV6-1 with TRBJ1-5; possible D gene TRBD1, 6 bases. Sequenced material: CD4+ or CD8+ T cells sorted from blood, taken in a trial of the OX40 agonist ivuxolimab. The receptor was isolated from an adult with an advanced solid tumor such as melanoma, head and neck, liver or kidney cancer. The CDR3 is CASSDRGMEQPQHF. CDR3 coding DNA: TGTGCCAGCAGTGACAGGGGAATGGAGCAGCCCCAGCATTTT.